This T cell receptor beta chain is from a study of cytomegalovirus exposure and HLA in healthy donors. The study's findings and limits: More clonal expansion characterized HLA-associated TCR beta chains than equally common others in a later analysis.

V lost 5 bases and J lost 5; bases outside the gene matches: 17. There are 18 residues in the CDR3. Germline values: CDR1 LGHNA, CDR2 YSLEER. In the case of this clone: The antigen is not known.

The study ran its PCR with 60 Vbeta and 13 Jbeta primers. Here immunoSEQ multiplex PCR was the method, and the copy in TCRdb shows in-frame clones only, minus some. The table has about 94,000 clones, 79% seen once. The V call is TRBV4-3, the J call TRBJ2-7; TRBD1 matches 11 bases. The origin of this receptor is a woman aged 40 to 55 in good health and CMV-seronegative. Sequenced: PBMCs. DNA for the CDR3: TGCGCCAGCAGCAGGGACAGTATATTGGGACAGGGGGACCACGAGCAGTACTTC. It specifies CASSRDSILGQGDHEQYF.